A selection of T cell receptor beta chains follows, all from one sample in a study of human T cells and chemical hapten exposure. MiXCR, applied by TCRdb to the RACE reads, yields one record per CDR3 protein. The repertoire has roughly 360,000 distinct CDR3 sequences, more than 4.5% of them found once; the top ten carry 2% to 2.5%. The source material was whole blood, sampled in connection with sensitization to the hapten diphenylcyclopropenone (DPC). These receptors all come from a woman between 45 and 60 years old with alopecia areata. Some clones in this sample may be carry-over from other donors' samples. Both conserved end residues are part of each CDR3. The D gene is left open where the match is weak. Size is omitted from some rows. Given values are once, few, many or a class for expanded clones.

d_call	j_call	clone_size	v_call	cdr3_nt	cdr3_aa
TRBD2	TRBJ2-3	many	TRBV27	TGTGCCACCCTACCTGGGGGGGGCACAGATACGCAGTATTTT	CATLPGGGTDTQYF
TRBD2	TRBJ2-5	few	TRBV18	TGTGCCAGCTCACCCCTTAGCGGGAGTTCGGAGACCCAGTACTTC	CASSPLSGSSETQYF
TRBD2	TRBJ2-1	many	TRBV4-1	TGCGCCAGCAGCTCGGGACTAGCGATATATGAGCAGTTCTTC	CASSSGLAIYEQFF
-	TRBJ2-1	many	TRBV12-3/TRBV12-4	TGTGCCAGCAGTTTATTCGATGAGCAGTTCTTC	CASSLFDEQFF
TRBD2	TRBJ2-1	many	TRBV5-6	TGTGCCAGCAGCTGGGGGACTAGCGGGTTTTCCAATGAGCAGTTCTTC	CASSWGTSGFSNEQFF
-	TRBJ2-1	many	TRBV5-1	TGCGCCAGCAGCTTAGGACAGTCTAATTCCTACAATGAGCAGTTCTTC	CASSLGQSNSYNEQFF
-	TRBJ1-4	few	TRBV12-3/TRBV12-4	TGTGCCAGCAGTTTAAATATCGAAAAACTGTTTTTT	CASSLNIEKLFF
-	TRBJ2-7	-	TRBV7-9	TGTGCCAGCAGCCCAACCCCTCCGGGACGGCCGGCCTACGAGCAGTACTTC	CASSPTPPGRPAYEQYF
-	TRBJ1-1	-	TRBV6-1	TGTGCCAGCACCCAGACGACGAACACTGAAGCTTTCTTT	CASTQTTNTEAFF
-	TRBJ2-5	many	TRBV28	TGTGCCAGCAGTTCCCCTCGCCAGTTCCAAGAGACCCAGTACTTC	CASSSPRQFQETQYF
-	TRBJ1-4	many	TRBV4-2	TGTGCCAGCAGCCGGCTCGGGGCCGTTACTAATGAAAAACTGTTTTTT	CASSRLGAVTNEKLFF
-	TRBJ2-3	-	TRBV6-2/TRBV6-3	TGTGCCAGCACACAGGGTAACGCAGATACGCAGTATTTT	CASTQGNADTQYF
TRBD2	TRBJ2-3	-	TRBV18	TGTGCCAGCTCCCGGGCGGGAGGATCAGATACGCAGTATTTT	CASSRAGGSDTQYF